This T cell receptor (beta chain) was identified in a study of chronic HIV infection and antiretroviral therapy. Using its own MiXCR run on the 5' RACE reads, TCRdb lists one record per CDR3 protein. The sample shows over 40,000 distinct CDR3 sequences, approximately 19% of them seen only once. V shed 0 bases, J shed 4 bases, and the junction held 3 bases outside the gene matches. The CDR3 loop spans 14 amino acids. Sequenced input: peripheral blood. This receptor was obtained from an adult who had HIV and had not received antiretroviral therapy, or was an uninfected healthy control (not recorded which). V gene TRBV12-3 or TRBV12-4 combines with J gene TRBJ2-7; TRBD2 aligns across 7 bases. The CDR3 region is CASSLAGGVYEQYF. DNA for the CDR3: TGTGCCAGCAGTTTAGCGGGAGGGGTATACGAGCAGTACTTC.